This T cell receptor (beta chain) derives from a study of blood T cell repertoires in COVID-19. Study summary: The samples span acute and convalescent COVID-19 from the United States, Italy and Spain. PBMCs, B-cell-depleted T cells, or T cells provided the cDNA or gDNA that made up the material.

Authors' processing steps: The assay estimated nucleated cells by amplifying reference gene primers. Data came from immunoSEQ multiplex PCR; TCRdb stores just in-frame clones and leaves some out. The DNA gave D and trimming, while V, J and clone size come from that table. This sample has roughly 150,000 clones, with roughly four fifths found just once. V lost 5 bases to trimming and J lost 4 bases, with 15 bases between them. The CDR3 has 15 amino acids. Germline V gene lookup returns CDR1 SGHTA and CDR2 FQGNSA. This clonotype was sampled from a human donor with acute or convalescent COVID-19. The donor label of this sample is uncertain. V gene TRBV7-2 combines with J gene TRBJ1-3; D might be TRBD1 (6 bases). The sample taken for sequencing was peripheral blood. CDR3 nucleotides: TGTGCCAGCAGCCCAGACAGGACGGCGGGAAACACCATATATTTT. This gives the protein CASSPDRTAGNTIYF.